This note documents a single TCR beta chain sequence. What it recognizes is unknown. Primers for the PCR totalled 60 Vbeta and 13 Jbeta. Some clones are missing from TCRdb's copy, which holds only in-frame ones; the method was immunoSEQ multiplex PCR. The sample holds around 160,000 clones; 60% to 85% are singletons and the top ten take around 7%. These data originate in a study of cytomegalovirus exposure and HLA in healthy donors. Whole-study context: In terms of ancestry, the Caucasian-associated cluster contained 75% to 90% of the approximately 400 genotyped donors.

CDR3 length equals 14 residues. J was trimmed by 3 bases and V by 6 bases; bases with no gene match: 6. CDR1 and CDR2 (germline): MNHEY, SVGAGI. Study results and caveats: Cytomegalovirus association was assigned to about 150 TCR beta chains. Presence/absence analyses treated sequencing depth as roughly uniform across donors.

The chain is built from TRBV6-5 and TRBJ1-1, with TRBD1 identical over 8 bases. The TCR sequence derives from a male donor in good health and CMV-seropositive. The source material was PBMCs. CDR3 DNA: TGTGCCAGCAGCCCTGCGGACAGGGACACTGAAGCTTTCTTT. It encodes CASSPADRDTEAFF.